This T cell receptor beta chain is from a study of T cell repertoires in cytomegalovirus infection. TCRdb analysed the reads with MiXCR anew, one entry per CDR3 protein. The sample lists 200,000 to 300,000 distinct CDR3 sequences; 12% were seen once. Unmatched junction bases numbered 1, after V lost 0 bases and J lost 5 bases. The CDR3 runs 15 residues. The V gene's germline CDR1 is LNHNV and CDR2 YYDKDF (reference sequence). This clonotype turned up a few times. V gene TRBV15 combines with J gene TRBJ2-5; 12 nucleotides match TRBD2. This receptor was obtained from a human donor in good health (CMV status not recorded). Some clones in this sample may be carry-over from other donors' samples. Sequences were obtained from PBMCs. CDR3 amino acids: CATSRDLAGGETQYF. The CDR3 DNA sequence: TGTGCCACCAGCAGAGATCTAGCGGGAGGGGAGACCCAGTACTTC.